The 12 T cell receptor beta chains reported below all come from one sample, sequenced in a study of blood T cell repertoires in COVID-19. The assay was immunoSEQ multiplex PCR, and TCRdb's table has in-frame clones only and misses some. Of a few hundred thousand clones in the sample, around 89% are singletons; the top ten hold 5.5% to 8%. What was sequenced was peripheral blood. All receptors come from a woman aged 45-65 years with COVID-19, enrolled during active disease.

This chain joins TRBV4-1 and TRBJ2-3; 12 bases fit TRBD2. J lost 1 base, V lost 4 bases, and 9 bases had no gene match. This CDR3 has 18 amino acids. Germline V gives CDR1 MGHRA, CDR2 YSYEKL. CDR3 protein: CASSPGLAGPRGTDTQYF. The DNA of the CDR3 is TGCGCCAGCAGCCCTGGACTAGCGGGACCGAGGGGCACAGATACGCAGTATTTT.

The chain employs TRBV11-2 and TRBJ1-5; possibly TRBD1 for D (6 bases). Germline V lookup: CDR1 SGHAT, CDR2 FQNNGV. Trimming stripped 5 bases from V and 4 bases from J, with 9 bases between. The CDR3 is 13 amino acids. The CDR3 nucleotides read TGTGCCAGCAGCCATGACAGGAATCAGCCCCAGCATTTT. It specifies CASSHDRNQPQHF. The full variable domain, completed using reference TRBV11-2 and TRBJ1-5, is EAGVAQSPRYKIIEKRQSVAFWCNPISGHATLYWYQQILGQGPKLLIQFQNNGVVDDSQLPKDRFSAERLKGVDSTLKIQPAKLEDSAVYLCASSHDRNQPQHFGDGTRLSIL.

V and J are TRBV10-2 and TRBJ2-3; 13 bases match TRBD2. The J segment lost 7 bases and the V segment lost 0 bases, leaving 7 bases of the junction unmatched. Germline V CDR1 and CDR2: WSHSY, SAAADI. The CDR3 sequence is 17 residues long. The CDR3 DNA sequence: TGCGCCAGCAGTGAGTCGGGACTAGCGGGGTCCAGGAATACGCAGTATTTT. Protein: CASSESGLAGSRNTQYF.

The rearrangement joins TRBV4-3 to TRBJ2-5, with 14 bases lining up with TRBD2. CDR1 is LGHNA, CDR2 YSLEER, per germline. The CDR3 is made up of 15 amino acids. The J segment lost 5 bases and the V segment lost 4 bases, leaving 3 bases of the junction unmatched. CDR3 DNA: TGCGCCAGCAGCCCGGGACTAGCGGGAGTGGAGACCCAGTACTTC. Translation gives CASSPGLAGVETQYF.

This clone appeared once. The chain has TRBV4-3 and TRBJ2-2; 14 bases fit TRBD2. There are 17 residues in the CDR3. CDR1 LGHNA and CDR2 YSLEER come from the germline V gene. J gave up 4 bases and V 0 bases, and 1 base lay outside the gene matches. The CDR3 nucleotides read TGCGCCAGCAGCCAAGACGGGACTAGCGGGAGCACCGGGGAGCTGTTTTTT. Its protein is CASSQDGTSGSTGELFF.

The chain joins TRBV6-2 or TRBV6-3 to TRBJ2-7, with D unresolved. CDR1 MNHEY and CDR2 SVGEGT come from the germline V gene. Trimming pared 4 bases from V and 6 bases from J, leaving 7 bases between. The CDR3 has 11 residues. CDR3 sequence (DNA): TGTGCCAGCAGTTCGAGTCTCGAGCAGTACTTC. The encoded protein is CASSSSLEQYF.

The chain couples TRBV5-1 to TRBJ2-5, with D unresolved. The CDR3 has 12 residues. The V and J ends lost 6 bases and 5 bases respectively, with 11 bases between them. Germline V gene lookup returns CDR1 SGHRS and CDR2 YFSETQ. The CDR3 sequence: CASTHSAETQYF. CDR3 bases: TGCGCCAGCACCCACTCTGCGGAGACCCAGTACTTC.

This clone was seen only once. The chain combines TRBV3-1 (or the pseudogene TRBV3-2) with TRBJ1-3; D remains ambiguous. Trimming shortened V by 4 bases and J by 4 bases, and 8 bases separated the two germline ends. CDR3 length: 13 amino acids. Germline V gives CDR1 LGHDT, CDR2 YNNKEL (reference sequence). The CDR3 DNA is TGTGCCAGCAGCCTCGGTACGGGAAACACCATATATTTT. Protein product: CASSLGTGNTIYF.

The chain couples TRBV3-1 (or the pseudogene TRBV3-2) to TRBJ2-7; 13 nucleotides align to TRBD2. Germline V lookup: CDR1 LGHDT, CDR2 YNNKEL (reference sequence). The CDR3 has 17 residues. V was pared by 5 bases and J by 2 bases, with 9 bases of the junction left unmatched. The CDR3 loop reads CASSATSGRTPAYEQYF. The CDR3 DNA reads TGTGCCAGCAGCGCGACTAGCGGGAGGACCCCCGCCTACGAGCAGTACTTC.

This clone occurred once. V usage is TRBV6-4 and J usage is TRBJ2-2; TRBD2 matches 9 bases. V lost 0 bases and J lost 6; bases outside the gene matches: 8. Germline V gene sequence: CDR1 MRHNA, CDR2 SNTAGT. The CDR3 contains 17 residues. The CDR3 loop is CASSDSRVAGVAGELFF. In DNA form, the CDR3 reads TGTGCCAGCAGTGACTCAAGGGTAGCGGGAGTGGCCGGGGAGCTGTTTTTT.

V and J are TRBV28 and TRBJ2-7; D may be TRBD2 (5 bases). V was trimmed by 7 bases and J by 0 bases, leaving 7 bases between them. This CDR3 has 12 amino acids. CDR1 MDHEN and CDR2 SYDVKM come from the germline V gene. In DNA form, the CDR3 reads TGTGCCAGCACGGGGTACTCCTACGAGCAGTACTTC. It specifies CASTGYSYEQYF.

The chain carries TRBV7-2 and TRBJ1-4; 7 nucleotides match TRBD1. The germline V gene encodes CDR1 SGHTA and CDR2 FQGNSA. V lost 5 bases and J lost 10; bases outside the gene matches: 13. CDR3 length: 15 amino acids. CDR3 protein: CASSPTDRDGVKLFF. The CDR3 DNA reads TGTGCCAGCAGCCCAACCGACAGGGACGGAGTAAAACTGTTTTTT.